A single sample gave rise to the 32 T cell receptor delta chains below, sequenced in a study of Vδ1+ human thymocytes. Their cognate antigens are unknown. Sequences come from RNA converted to cDNA by reverse transcription. Pooled V-gene forward primers with one constant-region reverse primer generated the CDR3 amplicons by multiplex PCR. TCRdb redid the clone calls on the multiplex PCR reads with CATT. The table shows about 75,000 delta-chain clones, with 30% to 45% occurring only once. Study results and caveats: Thymic TRG and TRD repertoires appeared highly polyclonal.

The material sequenced was Vdelta1+ gamma-delta thymocytes from the thymus. Sample subset: FACS-sorted CD3+ TCRalphabeta- TCRVdelta1+ TCRVdelta2- thymocytes. The receptors come from a boy younger than two who had congenital heart surgery.

This rearrangement joins TRDV1 to TRDJ1; 10 bases are a match to TRDD3. The junction had 10 bases not matched to a gene; V was cut back by 3 bases and J by 0 bases. The V gene's germline CDR1 is TSWWSYY and CDR2 QGS. The CDR3 loop spans 18 amino acids. This CDR3 is CALGDAPLGDYYTDKLIF. The CDR3 DNA follows: TGTGCTCTTGGGGACGCCCCACTGGGGGATTATTACACCGATAAACTCATCTTT.

This clone was detected only a few times. The J gene is TRDJ1, the V gene TRDV1; 12 nucleotides line up with TRDD3. CDR3 length equals 22 residues. Germline trimming cut 3 bases from V and 0 bases from J; bases unmatched to any gene: 20. Germline assignment: CDR1 TSWWSYY and CDR2 QGS. The CDR3 coding sequence is TGTGCTCTTGGGGACTCCCTTTCCCGTACTGGGGGATACAGGGGGTACACCGATAAACTCATCTTT. Its translation: CALGDSLSRTGGYRGYTDKLIF.

This clone was detected only a few times. The chain joins TRDV1 to TRDJ1; D is possibly TRDD2 or TRDD3 (8 bases each). Germline V gene data show CDR1 as TSWWSYY and CDR2 as QGS. This CDR3 has 21 amino acids. Trimming pared 2 bases from V and 3 bases from J, leaving 31 bases between. The CDR3: CALGEVSFLESLGDIADKLIF. The CDR3 DNA is TGTGCTCTTGGGGAAGTCTCCTTCCTAGAATCTCTGGGGGACATCGCCGATAAACTCATCTTT.

The chain couples TRDV1 to TRDJ1, with 8 bases aligning to TRDD3. The V gene's germline CDR1 is TSWWSYY and CDR2 QGS. V gave up 0 bases and J gave up 0 bases; unmatched junction bases: 15. The CDR3 is 20 residues long. The CDR3 sequence is CALGELVRDWGSSYTDKLIF. The CDR3 region has the DNA TGTGCTCTTGGGGAACTAGTGCGTGACTGGGGGTCCTCGTACACCGATAAACTCATCTTT.

This chain joins TRDV1 and TRDJ1; 10 nucleotides match TRDD3. The CDR3 covers 20 residues. Germline loops: CDR1 TSWWSYY, CDR2 QGS. V dropped 2 bases and J dropped 1; count of bases not matched to a gene: 16. The CDR3 nucleotides are TGTGCTCTTGGGGAATTCCCGCACCTGGGGGATAGGTGTGTCACCGATAAACTCATCTTT. Translating it yields CALGEFPHLGDRCVTDKLIF.

This clone was seen a few times. The chain recombines TRDV1 with TRDJ1, with 9 nucleotides matching TRDD3. The junction had 12 bases not matched to a gene; V was cut back by 4 bases and J by 6 bases. This CDR3 contains 16 residues. Germline assignment: CDR1 TSWWSYY and CDR2 QGS. The CDR3 protein is CALGVTIAYWGNKLIF. The CDR3 DNA follows: TGTGCTCTTGGGGTTACAATAGCCTACTGGGGGAATAAACTCATCTTT.

Comments on this clone: Relative to the germline gene, one junction end is altered; a read error may explain this. V usage is TRDV1 and J usage is TRDJ1; weak D call: TRDD3 (5 bases). The CDR3 runs 15 residues. Germline CDR1 and CDR2: TSWWSYY and QGS. CDR3: CALGEPPGDTDKLIF. CDR3 DNA sequence: TGTGCTCTTGGGGAACCTCCAGGGGACACCGATAAACTCATCTTC.

The chain has TRDV1 and TRDJ2; TRDD3 might be the D (6 bases). There are 22 residues in the CDR3. CDR1 TSWWSYY and CDR2 QGS come from the germline V gene. Between the trimmed V and J ends, which lost 3 bases and 0 bases, there was a span of 29 bases. CDR3 in amino acids: CALGDSKPGDTHSFALTAQLFF. The CDR3 coding sequence is TGTGCTCTTGGGGATTCCAAACCGGGAGATACGCACTCCTTCGCTTTGACAGCACAACTCTTCTTT.

J is TRDJ1 and V is TRDV1, with 10 bases aligning to TRDD3. V was pared by 1 base and J by 4 bases, with 15 bases of the junction left unmatched. CDR1 TSWWSYY and CDR2 QGS come from the germline V gene. This CDR3 region has 19 residues. CDR3 amino acids: CALGEHLWVGDTPSDKLIF. CDR3 coding DNA: TGTGCTCTTGGGGAACACCTTTGGGTGGGGGATACCCCCAGCGATAAACTCATCTTT.

The genes are TRDV1 and TRDJ1; 7 nucleotides align to TRDD3. CDR3 length: 23 residues. Trimming removed 2 bases from V and 0 bases from J; junction bases left unmatched: 27. In germline, CDR1 is TSWWSYY, CDR2 QGS. CDR3 DNA sequence: TGTGCTCTTGGGGAAGACTTCCCGATTTATACTGGGGCCCAACGGGGGTACACCGATAAACTCATCTTT. This gives the protein CALGEDFPIYTGAQRGYTDKLIF.

The V and J genes are TRDV1 and TRDJ1; perhaps D is TRDD2 or TRDD3 (7 bases each). V was trimmed by 1 base and J by 7 bases, leaving 25 bases between them. The CDR3 contains 18 residues. Per germline, CDR1 TSWWSYY and CDR2 QGS. The chain's CDR3 is CALGEPRPSSPGGFKLIF. DNA of the CDR3: TGTGCTCTTGGGGAACCCCGGCCTTCCTCTCCTGGGGGTTTTAAACTCATCTTT.

On this clone itself: The sample contains more than one DNA sequence encoding this CDR3. The chain is built from TRDV1 and TRDJ1, with D unresolved. Trimming stripped 3 bases from V and 0 bases from J, with 20 bases between. Per the germline V gene, CDR1 is TSWWSYY and CDR2 is QGS. CDR3 length: 18 amino acids. The DNA for the CDR3 is TGTGCTCTTGGGGACAAGCAAGGTATACAGGAGTACACCGATAAACTCATCTTT. Translation: CALGDKQGIQEYTDKLIF.

The J gene is TRDJ1, the V gene TRDV1; 8 nucleotides match TRDD3. The CDR3 contains 23 residues. With 2 bases clipped from V and 0 bases from J, the junction kept 26 bases outside the gene matches. CDR1 and CDR2 (germline): TSWWSYY, QGS. The CDR3 bases are TGTGCTCTTGGGGAATTCTTGGCCACGACGCTGATCCTAGTACTGGGGGACACCGATAAACTCATCTTT. Translated, it gives CALGEFLATTLILVLGDTDKLIF.

The chain links TRDV1 to TRDJ1, with 8 positions matching TRDD3. After removal of 1 base from V and 2 bases from J, the junction contained 21 bases not matched to a gene. The CDR3 extends over 21 amino acids. Germline CDR1 reads TSWWSYY; CDR2 reads QGS. CDR3 loop: CALGEHLYEDWGVPLTDKLIF. The CDR3 DNA sequence: TGTGCTCTTGGGGAACATCTCTACGAAGACTGGGGGGTGCCCCTTACCGATAAACTCATCTTT.

This chain uses TRDV1 with TRDJ1, with TRDD3 matching over 9 bases. Germline CDR1 TSWWSYY, CDR2 QGS. V was clipped by 6 bases and J by 1 base; unmatched bases: 18. The CDR3 spans 19 residues. The CDR3 DNA follows: TGTGCTCTTGGAATGGACGTCTTTGGGCTGGGGGATCCCACCGATAAACTCATCTTT. This codes for CALGMDVFGLGDPTDKLIF.

The chain combines TRDV1 with TRDJ1, with 7 bases matching TRDD3. The CDR3 consists of 17 residues. Trimming cost V 1 base and J 1 base; bases outside gene matches: 9. Looked up from germline, CDR1 is TSWWSYY and CDR2 is QGS. Written as DNA, the CDR3 is TGTGCTCTTGGGGAACCTAACTTGGGGGAAAGCACCGATAAACTCATCTTT. Translated, it gives CALGEPNLGESTDKLIF.

To note about this clone: A clone one base away is much larger, so this may be a read error. The V and J genes are TRDV2 and TRDJ1, with D hard to call. Germline loops: CDR1 GEAIGNYY, CDR2 EKD. V dropped 5 bases and J dropped 7 bases, with 10 bases sitting between them. CDR3 size: 11 residues. CDR3 sequence reads: CACVRAAKLIF. The DNA for the CDR3 is TGTGCCTGTGTCAGGGCCGCTAAACTCATCTTT.

Only a few counts were recorded for this clone. The V gene is TRDV1, the J gene TRDJ1; 10 nucleotides line up with TRDD3. The CDR3 has 20 amino acids. Trimming took 2 bases from V and 3 from J; bases not matched to a gene: 18. Germline loops: CDR1 TSWWSYY, CDR2 QGS. The chain's CDR3 is CALGELTLRTGGWGADKLIF. The CDR3 region has the DNA TGTGCTCTTGGGGAATTAACTTTACGTACTGGGGGATGGGGGGCCGATAAACTCATCTTT.

The rearrangement uses TRDV1 and TRDJ1; 10 positions match TRDD3. Germline V gene lookup returns CDR1 TSWWSYY and CDR2 QGS. This CDR3 is built from 17 residues. The V gene end was trimmed by 2 bases and the J gene end by 0 bases; junction bases not matched to a gene: 6. The CDR3 DNA is TGTGCTCTTGGGGAATCCCCGGGGGATACGAACACCGATAAACTCATCTTT. This codes for CALGESPGDTNTDKLIF.

The chain uses TRDV1 and TRDJ1; 10 bases match TRDD3. This CDR3 contains 18 residues. The V gene's germline CDR1 is TSWWSYY and CDR2 QGS. Unmatched junction bases numbered 13, after V lost 4 bases and J lost 2 bases. This CDR3 reads CALGVKWGIPLGTDKLIF. The CDR3 DNA reads as TGTGCTCTTGGGGTAAAATGGGGGATACCCTTAGGGACCGATAAACTCATCTTT.

The chain employs TRDV1 and TRDJ1; D tentatively reads TRDD1 or TRDD3 (5 bases each). Germline CDR1 is TSWWSYY and CDR2 is QGS. There are 20 residues in the CDR3. V was clipped by 0 bases and J by 0 bases, with 23 bases between them. The CDR3 protein is CALGELSGGIPKFDTDKLIF. DNA for the CDR3: TGTGCTCTTGGGGAACTCTCCGGCGGGATTCCGAAATTTGACACCGATAAACTCATCTTT.

This clone was observed a few times. The chain employs TRDV1 and TRDJ1; 11 bases match TRDD3. V lost 0 bases, J lost 3 bases, and 15 bases stayed unmatched. The germline gives CDR1 TSWWSYY, CDR2 QGS. There are 20 residues in the CDR3. CDR3 sequence (DNA): TGTGCTCTTGGGGAACTCTGGTGGGGATCTGGGGGATACACGTCCGATAAACTCATCTTT. This sequence encodes CALGELWWGSGGYTSDKLIF.

This chain uses TRDV1 with TRDJ1; 13 positions agree with TRDD3. V trimming: 3 bases; J trimming: 4 bases; junction bases outside the gene matches: 14. The CDR3 sequence is 19 residues long. Germline CDR1 TSWWSYY, CDR2 QGS. The CDR3 region is CALGDLSYWGIRDGDKLIF. In nucleotides, the CDR3 is TGTGCTCTTGGGGACCTTTCGTACTGGGGGATACGGGACGGCGATAAACTCATCTTT.

The chain joins TRDV1 to TRDJ1; 9 bases match TRDD3. Germline assignment: CDR1 TSWWSYY and CDR2 QGS. This CDR3 is 19 amino acids long. Trimming removed 3 bases from V and 3 bases from J; junction bases left unmatched: 17. The CDR3 here is CALGDQNLSGGSAADKLIF. CDR3 coding DNA: TGTGCTCTTGGGGACCAGAATCTATCTGGGGGATCAGCGGCCGATAAACTCATCTTT.

This chain uses TRDV1 with TRDJ1; the match to TRDD3 covers 10 bases. Germline V gene sequence: CDR1 TSWWSYY, CDR2 QGS. The CDR3 is 20 residues long. The V gene end was trimmed by 1 base and the J gene end by 0 bases; junction bases not matched to a gene: 14. CDR3 loop: CALGEQPGLLGDQDTDKLIF. The CDR3, as DNA: TGTGCTCTTGGGGAACAGCCTGGGCTACTGGGGGATCAAGACACCGATAAACTCATCTTT.

The sample holds a few counts of this clone. This chain links TRDV1 with TRDJ1, with a weak D call TRDD3 (7 bases). V dropped 2 bases and J dropped 0 bases, with 28 bases sitting between them. Germline V gives CDR1 TSWWSYY, CDR2 QGS. CDR3 length: 21 amino acids. Written as DNA, the CDR3 is TGTGCTCTTGGGGAAATTCCTAAACGCCGGTACTGGGGCCTCGACACCGATAAACTCATCTTT. Residues: CALGEIPKRRYWGLDTDKLIF.

Note on this clone: One junction end disagrees with the germline gene, perhaps due to a read error. This sequence joins TRDV2 and TRDJ1; D is unresolved. This CDR3 region has 11 residues. CDR1 is GEAIGNYY and CDR2 is EKD in the germline V gene. CDR3 sequence reads: CARDGVRKLIF. In DNA, the CDR3 is TGTGCCCGTGACGGGGTACGTAAACTCATCTTT.

This clone was detected many times. The V gene is TRDV2, the J gene TRDJ1; 8 bases align to TRDD3. Germline V gene data show CDR1 as GEAIGNYY and CDR2 as EKD. J was trimmed by 3 bases and V by 3 bases; bases with no gene match: 14. This CDR3 contains 17 residues. The CDR3 loop is CACDLSTGGSMADKLIF. Written as DNA, the CDR3 is TGTGCCTGTGACCTTAGTACTGGGGGTTCCATGGCCGATAAACTCATCTTT.

The V call is TRDV1, the J call TRDJ1; D may be TRDD3 (8 bases). V shed 2 bases and J shed 0 bases, with 34 bases lying between them. From germline, CDR1 is TSWWSYY and CDR2 QGS. There are 23 residues in the CDR3. The CDR3 sequence: CALGEVSAFLSTTGGFYTDKLIF. The CDR3 DNA is TGTGCTCTTGGGGAAGTTAGCGCCTTCCTCTCTACTACTGGGGGCTTTTACACCGATAAACTCATCTTT.

The chain carries TRDV1 and TRDJ1; 12 bases are shared with TRDD3. V shed 3 bases and J 0 bases; nucleotides not matched to a gene: 11. The CDR3 contains 19 residues. Germline CDR1 and CDR2: TSWWSYY and QGS. CDR3 coding DNA: TGTGCTCTTGGGGATTCCTTATCTGGGGGATACGATTACACCGATAAACTCATCTTT. Amino acid sequence: CALGDSLSGGYDYTDKLIF.

V and J are TRDV1 and TRDJ1; TRDD3 might be the D (5 bases). Germline V gene sequence: CDR1 TSWWSYY, CDR2 QGS. The CDR3 is 21 amino acids. V dropped 2 bases and J dropped 0 bases, with 28 bases sitting between them. For the CDR3, the DNA is TGTGCTCTTGGGGAAGGAACCCTCGGGGCGCGGGATTTGGTGTACACCGATAAACTCATCTTT. Protein: CALGEGTLGARDLVYTDKLIF.

This clone has more than one count but fewer than ten. The V gene is TRDV1, the J gene TRDJ1, with D possibly called TRDD2 or TRDD3 (8 bases each). The CDR3 spans 20 residues. The V end lost 2 bases, the J end lost 1 base, and 26 bases lay between the germline ends. CDR1 and CDR2 from the germline V gene are TSWWSYY and QGS. The CDR3 reads CALGEGLPITGGRLTDKLIF. The CDR3 DNA follows: TGTGCTCTTGGGGAAGGCCTTCCTATCACTGGGGGTCGCCTCACCGATAAACTCATCTTT.